This TCR beta chain was documented in a study of siplizumab effects on memory and regulatory T cells. Data came from immunoSEQ multiplex PCR; TCRdb stores just in-frame clones and leaves some out. The sample includes about 100,000 clones, approximately 92% of them seen just once. A word on this clone: What it recognizes is unknown.

Study-wide findings and caveats: The diversity of naive T cells seemed greater than that of memory cells, and their alloresponse contribution seemed major. Versus roughly 27% in controls, the mappable alloreactive CD4+ clones averaged 68.8% Treg-derived with siplizumab. It was never confirmed that proliferating Tregs from siplizumab cultures were suppressive. Unstimulated subsets contained matches for only a minor fraction of alloreactive clones.

Trimming at V came to 1 base and at J to 3 bases, leaving 8 bases not matched to a gene. Germline values: CDR1 LNHDA, CDR2 SQIVND (reference sequence). This CDR3 is 17 amino acids long. V is TRBV19 and J is TRBJ1-4; the match to TRBD1 covers 7 bases. The TCR comes from a human donor in good health. The specimen was CD4+ T cells sorted from blood. The CDR3 loop reads CASSIVRGGAPNEKLFF. The CDR3 coding sequence is TGTGCCAGTAGTATAGTACGAGGGGGCGCGCCTAATGAAAAACTGTTTTTT.